A single sample is the source of the 5 T cell receptor beta chains below, sequenced in a study of response to subunit inactivated influenza vaccine (dated by TCRdb to about 2018). Libraries were prepared through RT-PCR. The listed sequencing device is Illumina HiSeq 2500. TCRdb reworked the public reads: Q25 trimming with fastp, MiXCR clone assembly, productive beta chains retained. Identical CDR3 protein sequences are pooled into one entry, listed with their most common genes and DNA. The sample profile shows roughly 570,000 distinct CDR3 sequences; 12% to 15% of them were found once. The top ten clones comprise 11% of the sample. The specimen was PBMCs from blood, collected 11 to 12 days after vaccination. The source of these receptors is a man between 45 and 60 years old who received an inactivated influenza vaccine. Donor details come from another sample of the same person, matched by shared clones.

This clonotype was seen a few times. This chain connects TRBV10-3 to TRBJ1-2, with D maybe TRBD1 (5 bases). The germline gives CDR1 ENHRY, CDR2 SYGVKD. The length of the CDR3 is 16 residues. The germline V and J ends were trimmed by 2 bases and 0 bases, with 13 bases remaining between them. CDR3 nucleotide sequence: TGTGCCATCAGTGAGGAGGGGATTAGAGCTAACTATGGCTACACCTTC. Its translation: CAISEEGIRANYGYTF.

This chain joins TRBV11-2 and TRBJ2-2; 7 bases are shared with TRBD1. The CDR3 has 15 amino acids. Germline CDR1 reads SGHAT; CDR2 reads FQNNGV. With V trimmed by 5 bases and J by 1 base, 4 bases remained unmatched. The CDR3 loop reads CASSTNRGNTGELFF. In nucleotides, the CDR3 is TGTGCCAGCAGCACAAACAGGGGGAACACCGGGGAGCTGTTTTTT.

This chain connects TRBV7-9 to TRBJ1-1, with D uncertain. The CDR3 length is 14 residues. Trimming shortened V by 4 bases and J by 0 bases, and 9 bases separated the two germline ends. Germline V gives CDR1 SEHNR, CDR2 FQNEAQ (reference sequence). The CDR3 reads CASSSLSMNTEAFF. The CDR3 DNA sequence: TGTGCCAGCAGCTCCCTCTCCATGAACACTGAAGCTTTCTTT.

This rearrangement joins TRBV15 to TRBJ2-7; the match to TRBD2 covers 11 bases. The length of the CDR3 is 15 residues. The V segment lost 1 base and the J segment 3 bases; nucleotides outside the gene matches: 2. Germline lookup yields CDR1 LNHNV and CDR2 YYDKDF (reference sequence). As DNA, the CDR3 is TGTGCCACCAGCAGAGGGGGGACTAGCGGCTACGAGCAGTACTTC. Translation gives CATSRGGTSGYEQYF.

This clonotype has only a few counts. The chain carries TRBV25-1 and TRBJ2-2, with D unresolved. This CDR3 contains 12 residues. Per germline, CDR1 MGHDK and CDR2 SYGVNS. V lost 7 bases and J lost 4, with 7 bases in between. As DNA, the CDR3 is TGTGCCAGCAACCTTCGCACCGGGGAGCTGTTTTTT. This translates into CASNLRTGELFF.